The table lists the clone carrying this TCR beta chain with a few counts. Antigen unknown. One entry per CDR3 protein, called by TCRdb with MiXCR from the 5' RACE reads. Among more than 90,000 distinct CDR3 sequences listed, around 8% were seen once. The ends were cut back, 3 bases at V and 5 bases at J, with 7 bases in the middle. This CDR3 has 12 residues. The germline gives CDR1 KGHSH, CDR2 LQKENI. The data are from a study of T cells after yellow fever vaccination. Study as a whole: Any fraction with a low cell number was prepared using SMART-Seq v4 Ultra Low Input.

General study results and limits: A large majority of primary-vaccination clones showed up again after the booster (about 97% CD4, 75% to 90% CD8). Sorted repertoires could include abundant contaminating clonotypes from bulk cells. Among all clonotypes, a small share was observed in both CD4 and CD8 compartments.

The sequenced sample was CD8+ T cells sorted from PBMCs, obtained 45 days after the yellow fever booster vaccination. The receptor comes from a man aged 25 to 40 who received the YFV17D yellow fever vaccine. The chain has TRBV18 and TRBJ1-1; no definite D call. Written as DNA, the CDR3 is TGTGCCAGCTCACCGAGTTTGACTGAAGCTTTCTTT. Translation: CASSPSLTEAFF. The full variable domain, with the rest looked up from reference TRBV18 and TRBJ1-1, is NAGVMQNPRHLVRRRGQEARLRCSPMKGHSHVYWYRQLPEEGLKFMVYLQKENIIDESGMPKERFSAEFPKEGPSILRIQQVVRGDSAAYFCASSPSLTEAFFGQGTRLTVV.